The 7 T cell receptor beta chains given below trace back to one sample, sequenced in a study of Graves' ophthalmopathy and Graves' hyperthyroidism. From RNA, the CDR3 regions of TCR beta chains were amplified and sequenced. Following a first-round RT-PCR that used HTBI primers, a second-round multiplex PCR was carried out. One entry per CDR3 protein, called by TCRdb with MiXCR from the multiplex PCR reads. The sample consists of about 160,000 distinct CDR3 sequences, roughly 37% of them appearing once. Source material: peripheral blood. The receptors originated from a woman aged 35 to 49 with Graves' ophthalmopathy.

The chain recombines TRBV6-5 with TRBJ2-6, with TRBD1 matching over 8 bases. The length of the CDR3 is 15 residues. V shed 0 bases, J shed 13 bases, and the junction held 8 bases outside the gene matches. CDR1 and CDR2 from the germline V gene are MNHEY and SVGAGI. The CDR3 DNA reads as TGTGCCAGCAGTTACTCAGGCACAGGGGGAAATGTCCTGACTTTC. It specifies CASSYSGTGGNVLTF.

This clonotype was seen at least ten times. The chain uses TRBV19 and TRBJ1-2; D unresolved. V was shortened by 10 bases and J by 4 bases, with 16 bases between the two germline ends. The CDR3 has 13 residues. From germline, CDR1 is LNHDA and CDR2 SQIVND (reference sequence). The CDR3 bases are TGTGCCACCTCGAATCAGAACAGCTATGGCTACACCTTC. This gives the protein CATSNQNSYGYTF.

This rearrangement joins TRBV6-1 to TRBJ2-5, with D unresolved. Trimming removed 8 bases from V and 0 bases from J, with 10 bases in between. The V gene's germline CDR1 is MNHNS and CDR2 SASEGT. CDR3 length: 13 amino acids. The DNA of the CDR3 is TGTGCCAGCTCGACCCCAAACCAAGAGACCCAGTACTTC. Translated, it gives CASSTPNQETQYF.

This chain joins TRBV30 and TRBJ1-2, with D unresolved. The CDR3 is 13 amino acids. V was shortened by 0 bases and J by 4 bases, with 9 bases between the two germline ends. Germline V gene data show CDR1 as GTSNPN and CDR2 as SVGIG (reference sequence). Written as DNA, the CDR3 is TGTGCCTGGAGTGTACGAGGGTCCTATGGCTACACCTTC. This codes for CAWSVRGSYGYTF. Using reference TRBV30 and TRBJ1-2 for the parts outside the CDR3, the full variable domain is SQTIHQWPATLVQPVGSPLSLECTVEGTSNPNLYWYRQAAGRGLQLLFYSVGIGQISSEVPQNLSASRPQDRQFILSSKKLLLSDSGFYLCAWSVRGSYGYTFGSGTRLTVV.

The V call is TRBV6-1, the J call TRBJ2-7, with TRBD1 matching over 9 bases. Losses at the gene ends were 4 bases for V and 3 bases for J; bases not matched to a gene: 7. The CDR3 is 15 residues long. From germline, CDR1 is MNHNS and CDR2 SASEGT. CDR3 sequence reads: CASSARDRDYYEQYF. The CDR3 coding sequence is TGTGCCAGCAGTGCCAGGGACAGGGACTACTACGAGCAGTACTTC.

The count of this clonotype is one. The rearrangement links TRBV5-1 to TRBJ1-1; D not resolved. Germline V CDR1 and CDR2: SGHRS, YFSETQ. This CDR3 comprises 14 residues. Trimming pared 4 bases from V and 0 bases from J, leaving 10 bases between. For the CDR3, the DNA is TGCGCCAGCAGCCCAGACGGGGTGAACACTGAAGCTTTCTTT. Translated: CASSPDGVNTEAFF.

There are many counts of this clonotype. The chain recombines TRBV29-1 with TRBJ2-7, with D unclear. This CDR3 is 12 amino acids long. Trimming shortened V by 5 bases and J by 2 bases, and 10 bases separated the two germline ends. Germline CDR1 SQVTM, CDR2 ANQGSEA. The CDR3 DNA sequence: TGCAGCGTTAGGGCAGATACCTACGAGCAGTACTTC. Its translation: CSVRADTYEQYF.